One and the same sample provided the 31 T cell receptor beta chains below, sequenced in a study of blood T cell repertoires in COVID-19. Produced via immunoSEQ multiplex PCR; TCRdb's table is partial and in-frame only. This sample has about 130,000 clones; just under 85% occur once, and the top ten carry about 13%. Sequenced material: peripheral blood. The receptors were sampled from a human donor in a cohort sampled during active COVID-19.

The chain joins TRBV6-5 to TRBJ1-2; 10 nucleotides align to TRBD1. The ends lost 7 bases at V and 8 bases at J; junction bases unmatched: 10. The CDR3 totals 14 residues. The germline V gene has CDR1 MNHEY and CDR2 SVGAGI. The CDR3: CASTTWGTGEGYTF. The CDR3 DNA sequence: TGTGCCAGCACTACCTGGGGGACAGGGGAAGGCTACACCTTC.

The CDR3 bases are TGTGCCAGTAGTATAAGACAGGGGGCAGGGAAACTGTTTTTT. It yields the protein CASSIRQGAGKLFF. The J gene is TRBJ1-4, the V gene TRBV19; 10 bases align to TRBD1. The CDR3 is 14 amino acids. V trimming: 2 bases; J trimming: 11 bases; junction bases outside the gene matches: 5. Germline lookup yields CDR1 LNHDA and CDR2 SQIVND (reference sequence).

The chain couples TRBV18 to TRBJ1-1; a weak D match, TRBD1 (5 bases). CDR3 size: 14 residues. V lost 6 bases to trimming and J lost 4 bases, with 15 bases between them. The germline CDR1 and CDR2 sequences are KGHSH and LQKENI. This CDR3 reads CASSPPRGGTEAFF. The CDR3 DNA reads as TGTGCCAGCTCTCCCCCACGGGGGGGCACTGAAGCTTTCTTT.

The chain combines TRBV10-3 with TRBJ2-3; tentatively, D is TRBD1 (6 bases). V lost 2 bases, J lost 2 bases, and 11 bases lay in between. Germline lookup yields CDR1 ENHRY and CDR2 SYGVKD. The CDR3 is 15 residues long. The CDR3 coding sequence is TGTGCCATCAGTGAGGGGGGCCTGGCCACAGATACGCAGTATTTT. This sequence encodes CAISEGGLATDTQYF.

This chain joins TRBV12-3 or TRBV12-4 and TRBJ1-2, with a tentative D call TRBD1 (6 bases). V was pared by 4 bases and J by 4 bases, with 10 bases between. The CDR3 sequence is 13 residues long. CDR3 DNA: TGTGCCAGCAGTTCACAGGGAGTCTATGGCTACACCTTC. Translation gives CASSSQGVYGYTF.

The chain couples TRBV5-4 to TRBJ2-3; 7 bases align to TRBD2. Germline CDR1 SGHNT, CDR2 YYREEE (reference sequence). V lost 3 bases to trimming and J lost 3 bases; unmatched junction nucleotides: 10. The CDR3 is 16 amino acids. The CDR3 sequence: CASSSRVGGITDTQYF. The CDR3 nucleotides are TGTGCCAGCAGCTCGAGGGTGGGGGGGATAACAGATACGCAGTATTTT. Combining the CDR3 with reference TRBV5-4 and TRBJ2-3 gives the whole variable domain ETGVTQSPTHLIKTRGQQVTLRCSSQSGHNTVSWYQQALGQGPQFIFQYYREEENGRGNFPPRFSGLQFPNYSSELNVNALELDDSALYLCASSSRVGGITDTQYFGPGTRLTVL.

This sequence joins TRBV27 and TRBJ2-3; 10 bases are a match to TRBD1. The CDR3 spans 17 residues. The trim removed 4 bases at V and 0 bases at J, leaving 7 bases unmatched. CDR1 and CDR2 (germline): MNHEY, SMNVEV (reference sequence). The CDR3 DNA is TGTGCCAGCAGTTCGCTCCCGGGACAGGGGAGCACAGATACGCAGTATTTT. Its protein product is CASSSLPGQGSTDTQYF.

This chain connects TRBV9 to TRBJ2-5; 8 positions match TRBD1. The trim removed 2 bases at V and 4 bases at J, leaving 4 bases unmatched. Germline CDR1 and CDR2: SGDLS and YYNGEE. The CDR3 length is 14 residues. The CDR3 loop is CASSVGRGRETQYF. In DNA form, the CDR3 reads TGTGCCAGCAGCGTGGGCAGGGGGCGAGAGACCCAGTACTTC.

The CDR3 coding sequence is TGTGCCATTTGGGGGCTCGCGGGGGACCTTAAGACAGATACGCAGTATTTT. This codes for CAIWGLAGDLKTDTQYF. The V call is TRBV2, the J call TRBJ2-3; tentative D call: TRBD2 (7 bases). The ends were cut back, 10 bases at V and 3 bases at J, with 26 bases in the middle. CDR3 length: 17 residues. CDR1 is SNHLY and CDR2 is FYNNEI in the germline V gene.

The gene calls are TRBV27 and TRBJ1-6; D not resolved. Between the trimmed V and J ends, which lost 1 base and 7 bases, there was a span of 11 bases. The CDR3 contains 15 residues. Germline-derived CDR1 and CDR2 are MNHEY and SMNVEV (reference sequence). In DNA form, the CDR3 reads TGTGCCAGCAGTTTATTGGCAGGTCAGAATTCACCCCTCCACTTT. The encoded protein is CASSLLAGQNSPLHF.

The chain joins TRBV27 to TRBJ2-2; 8 bases align to TRBD2. The CDR3 length is 16 residues. CDR1 MNHEY and CDR2 SMNVEV come from the germline V gene (reference sequence). Unmatched junction bases numbered 6, after V lost 0 bases and J lost 6 bases. In DNA form, the CDR3 reads TGTGCCAGCAGTTTATCGCCCTCGGGGGGGTCCGGGGAGCTGTTTTTT. Protein product: CASSLSPSGGSGELFF.

The chain joins TRBV16 to TRBJ1-2; 8 bases match TRBD1. The CDR3 spans 14 residues. Germline values: CDR1 KGHSY, CDR2 FQNENV. The V gene end was trimmed by 4 bases and the J gene end by 8 bases; junction bases not matched to a gene: 9. The CDR3 region has the DNA TGTGCCAGCAGCCCGGACAGGGCGATGCGGGGCTACACCTTC. It yields the protein CASSPDRAMRGYTF.

This rearrangement joins TRBV19 to TRBJ2-1; a weak D match, TRBD1 (5 bases). Germline CDR1 LNHDA, CDR2 SQIVND (reference sequence). The CDR3 is 13 residues long. Deletions cut 4 bases from V and 2 bases from J, with 6 bases between. The CDR3 is CASSKTAYNEQFF. The CDR3 DNA sequence: TGTGCCAGTAGTAAGACAGCCTACAATGAGCAGTTCTTC. Using reference TRBV19 and TRBJ2-1 for the parts outside the CDR3, the full variable domain is DGGITQSPKYLFRKEGQNVTLSCEQNLNHDAMYWYRQDPGQGLRLIYYSQIVNDFQKGDIAEGYSVSREKKESFPLTVTSAQKNPTAFYLCASSKTAYNEQFFGPGTRLTVL.

The chain links TRBV6-5 to TRBJ2-7; TRBD1 aligns across 7 bases. CDR3 length equals 13 residues. Unmatched junction bases numbered 7, after V lost 11 bases and J lost 0 bases. CDR1 and CDR2 (germline): MNHEY, SVGAGI. The CDR3 DNA is TGTGCCGGCCGGGGACAGACCTCCTACGAGCAGTACTTC. It specifies CAGRGQTSYEQYF.

The J gene is TRBJ1-6, the V gene TRBV19; the D is unclear. V lost 5 bases and J lost 7, with 15 bases in between. The CDR3 is made up of 15 amino acids. Germline assignment: CDR1 LNHDA and CDR2 SQIVND (reference sequence). CDR3 sequence reads: CASSLKEGGNSPLHF. The DNA of the CDR3 is TGTGCCAGTAGTCTAAAAGAGGGAGGAAATTCACCCCTCCACTTT.

The chain uses TRBV5-1 and TRBJ1-5; TRBD1 agrees at 8 bases. CDR1 is SGHRS, CDR2 YFSETQ, per germline. The CDR3 sequence is 19 residues long. The ends lost 4 bases at V and 0 bases at J; junction bases unmatched: 15. The CDR3 is CASSPGPTGGFHSNQPQHF. The CDR3, as DNA: TGCGCCAGCAGCCCGGGACCCACAGGGGGGTTCCATAGCAATCAGCCCCAGCATTTT.

J is TRBJ1-6 and V is TRBV5-1; D not certain. CDR3 length equals 15 residues. Looked up from germline, CDR1 is SGHRS and CDR2 is YFSETQ. V lost 2 bases to trimming and J lost 8 bases, with 14 bases between them. DNA of the CDR3: TGCGCCAGCAGCTTAGGAGGGCCGGAGTATTCACCCCTCCACTTT. Residues: CASSLGGPEYSPLHF.

The rearrangement uses TRBV5-6 and TRBJ2-4, with 7 nucleotides matching TRBD1. The V segment lost 4 bases and the J segment 6 bases; nucleotides outside the gene matches: 4. From germline, CDR1 is SGHDT and CDR2 YYEEEE. The CDR3 consists of 13 residues. The CDR3 loop reads CASSLGQRNIQYF. CDR3 coding DNA: TGTGCCAGCAGCCTGGGACAGCGAAACATTCAGTACTTC.

The chain carries TRBV5-1 and TRBJ1-2, with D perhaps matching TRBD1 (6 bases). The V gene's germline CDR1 is SGHRS and CDR2 YFSETQ. The V and J ends lost 4 bases and 5 bases respectively, with 18 bases between them. The CDR3 is 15 amino acids. CDR3 bases: TGCGCCAGCAGCCCGGCGGGGGCCATCCCTTATGGCTACACCTTC. As protein: CASSPAGAIPYGYTF. The variable domain in full, with the rest retrieved from reference TRBV5-1 and TRBJ1-2, is KAGVTQTPRYLIKTRGQQVTLSCSPISGHRSVSWYQQTPGQGLQFLFEYFSETQRNKGNFPGRFSGRQFSNSRSEMNVSTLELGDSALYLCASSPAGAIPYGYTFGSGTRLTVV.

The chain's CDR3 is CASSYATREGKLFF. The CDR3 bases are TGTGCCAGCAGTTACGCGACGCGGGAAGGAAAACTGTTTTTT. The V gene is TRBV6-6, the J gene TRBJ1-4; no clear D. Germline CDR1 is MNHNY and CDR2 is SVGAGI (reference sequence). Trimming shortened V by 2 bases and J by 10 bases, and 14 bases separated the two germline ends. This CDR3 comprises 14 residues.

The chain has TRBV4-1 and TRBJ2-3; 7 bases are a match to TRBD2. V gave up 0 bases and J gave up 5 bases; unmatched junction bases: 8. This CDR3 has 16 residues. Germline assignment: CDR1 MGHRA and CDR2 YSYEKL. The CDR3 loop reads CASSQDRSGDRDTQYF. CDR3 DNA: TGCGCCAGCAGCCAAGATCGGAGCGGGGACCGAGATACGCAGTATTTT.

A few counts support this clone. The chain couples TRBV5-1 to TRBJ2-7; D may be TRBD2 (7 bases). Germline-derived CDR1 and CDR2 are SGHRS and YFSETQ. Trimming cost V 3 bases and J 9 bases, with 22 bases left between them. This CDR3 has 15 amino acids. CDR3 DNA sequence: TGCGCCAGCAGCTCCTTTGCGGGGGCGGTACAGCTGCAGTACTTC. Its translation: CASSSFAGAVQLQYF.

V is TRBV5-6 and J is TRBJ1-1; 7 bases map to TRBD1. The CDR3 is 15 amino acids. Germline CDR1 SGHDT, CDR2 YYEEEE. V trimming: 4 bases; J trimming: 4 bases; junction bases outside the gene matches: 10. CDR3 DNA: TGTGCCAGCAGCCCCCGATGGGACAGACCCACTGAAGCTTTCTTT. This translates into CASSPRWDRPTEAFF.

V usage is TRBV9 and J usage is TRBJ2-2, with 7 bases fitting TRBD1. CDR3 size: 15 residues. Germline V gene data show CDR1 as SGDLS and CDR2 as YYNGEE. Trimming removed 2 bases from V and 1 base from J; junction bases left unmatched: 2. The CDR3 sequence is CASSVTGMNTGELFF. The CDR3 DNA reads as TGTGCCAGCAGCGTGACAGGGATGAACACCGGGGAGCTGTTTTTT.

This chain joins TRBV5-6 and TRBJ2-7; tentatively, D is TRBD2 (5 bases). The CDR3 contains 12 residues. Germline values: CDR1 SGHDT, CDR2 YYEEEE. V shed 2 bases and J shed 6 bases, with 9 bases lying between them. Here the CDR3 DNA reads TGTGCCAGCAGCTTACCAGGAGGCGAGCAGTACTTC. Translation gives CASSLPGGEQYF.

The sample holds a few counts of this clone. CDR3 amino acids: CASSQGRTGGNIQYF. CDR3 in DNA: TGCGCCAGCAGCCAAGGCAGGACTGGGGGGAACATTCAGTACTTC. The chain recombines TRBV4-1 with TRBJ2-4; D may be TRBD2 (6 bases). Trimming pared 1 base from V and 7 bases from J, leaving 14 bases between. CDR1 MGHRA and CDR2 YSYEKL come from the germline V gene. This CDR3 region has 15 residues.

The chain joins TRBV19 to TRBJ1-3, with no clear D. The CDR3 consists of 14 residues. Trimming removed 7 bases from V and 4 bases from J, with 14 bases in between. The germline V gene has CDR1 LNHDA and CDR2 SQIVND (reference sequence). The CDR3 reads CASKKYDSGNTIYF. The DNA for the CDR3 is TGTGCCAGTAAAAAGTACGACTCCGGAAACACCATATATTTT.

The chain links TRBV3-1 (or the pseudogene TRBV3-2) to TRBJ2-6, with D perhaps matching TRBD1 (5 bases). There are 14 residues in the CDR3. V was cut by 2 bases and J by 3 bases, with 5 bases left in between. Looked up from germline, CDR1 is LGHDT and CDR2 is YNNKEL (reference sequence). The CDR3 bases are TGTGCCAGCAGCCAAAGGGGTGGGGCCAACGTCCTGACTTTC. The encoded protein is CASSQRGGANVLTF.

The genes are TRBV12-3 or TRBV12-4 and TRBJ2-7; tentatively, D is TRBD2 (6 bases). The CDR3 covers 12 residues. Trimming removed 5 bases at V and 6 bases at J, with 11 bases between. Here the CDR3 DNA reads TGTGCCAGCAGTATGGGACTCGCCGAGCAGTACTTC. This sequence encodes CASSMGLAEQYF.

The rearrangement uses TRBV6-1 and TRBJ1-1, with TRBD1 as a possible D gene (6 bases). The germline CDR1 and CDR2 sequences are MNHNS and SASEGT. The CDR3 has 16 amino acids. Deletions cut 1 base from V and 1 base from J, with 13 bases between. CDR3 sequence (DNA): TGTGCCAGCAGTGAAGTGAGGGGGTGGGCGAACACTGAAGCTTTCTTT. The encoded protein is CASSEVRGWANTEAFF.

The chain is built from TRBV6-5 and TRBJ1-1, with a possible D match to TRBD1 (5 bases). This CDR3 has 11 amino acids. Looked up from germline, CDR1 is MNHEY and CDR2 is SVGAGI. Trimming pared 7 bases from V and 8 bases from J, leaving 11 bases between. The CDR3 DNA follows: TGTGCCAGCAACCGTCGGGGGGAAGCTTTCTTT. Amino acid sequence: CASNRRGEAFF.